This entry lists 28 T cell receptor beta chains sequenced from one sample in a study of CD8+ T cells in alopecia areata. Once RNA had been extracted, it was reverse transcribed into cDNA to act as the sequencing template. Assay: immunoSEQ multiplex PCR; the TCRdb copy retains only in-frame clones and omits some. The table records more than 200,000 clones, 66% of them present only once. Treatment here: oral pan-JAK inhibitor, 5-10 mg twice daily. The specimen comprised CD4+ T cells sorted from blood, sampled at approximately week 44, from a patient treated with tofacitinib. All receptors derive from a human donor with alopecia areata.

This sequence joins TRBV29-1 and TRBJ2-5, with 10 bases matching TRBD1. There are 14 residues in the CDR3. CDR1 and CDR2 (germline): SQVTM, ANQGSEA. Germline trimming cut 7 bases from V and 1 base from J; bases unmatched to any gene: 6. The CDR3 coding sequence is TGCAGCGGACGGGACAGGGGATTCCAAGAGACCCAGTACTTC. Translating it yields CSGRDRGFQETQYF.

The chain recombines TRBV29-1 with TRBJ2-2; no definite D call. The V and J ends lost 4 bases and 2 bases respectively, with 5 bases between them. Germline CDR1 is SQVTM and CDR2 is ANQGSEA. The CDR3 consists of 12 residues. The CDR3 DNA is TGCAGCGTTGCCGGCAACACCGGGGAGCTGTTTTTT. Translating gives CSVAGNTGELFF.

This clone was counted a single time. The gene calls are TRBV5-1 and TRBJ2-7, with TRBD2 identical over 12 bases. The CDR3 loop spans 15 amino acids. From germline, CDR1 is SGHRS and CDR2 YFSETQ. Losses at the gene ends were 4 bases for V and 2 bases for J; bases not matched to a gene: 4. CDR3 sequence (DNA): TGCGCCAGCAGCGTCGGACTAGCGGGGACCTACGAGCAGTACTTC. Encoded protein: CASSVGLAGTYEQYF.

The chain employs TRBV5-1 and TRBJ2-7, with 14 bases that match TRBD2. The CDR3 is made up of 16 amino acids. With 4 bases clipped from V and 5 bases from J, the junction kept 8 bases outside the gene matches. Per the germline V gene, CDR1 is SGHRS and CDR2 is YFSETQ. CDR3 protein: CASSQSGTSGGDEQYF. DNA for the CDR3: TGCGCCAGCAGCCAGTCCGGGACTAGCGGGGGAGACGAGCAGTACTTC.

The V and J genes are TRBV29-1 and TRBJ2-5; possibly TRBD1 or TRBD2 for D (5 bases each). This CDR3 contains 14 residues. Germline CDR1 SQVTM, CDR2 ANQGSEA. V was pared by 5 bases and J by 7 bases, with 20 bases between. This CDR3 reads CSVPRGIQSGTQYF. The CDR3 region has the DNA TGCAGCGTTCCTAGGGGTATACAAAGCGGGACCCAGTACTTC.

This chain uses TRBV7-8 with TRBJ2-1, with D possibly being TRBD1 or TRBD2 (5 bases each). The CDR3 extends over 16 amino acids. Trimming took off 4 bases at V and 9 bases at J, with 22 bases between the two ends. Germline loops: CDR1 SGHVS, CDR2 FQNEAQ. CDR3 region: CASSSPGPTWAGEQFF. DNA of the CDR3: TGTGCCAGCAGCTCCCCGGGACCTACTTGGGCGGGTGAGCAGTTCTTC.

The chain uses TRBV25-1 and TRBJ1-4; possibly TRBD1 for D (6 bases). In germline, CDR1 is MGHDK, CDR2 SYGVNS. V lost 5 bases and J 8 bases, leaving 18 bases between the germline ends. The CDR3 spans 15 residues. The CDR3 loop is CASSTLGGFEEKLFF. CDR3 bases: TGTGCCAGCAGTACTCTAGGGGGATTTGAGGAAAAACTGTTTTTT.

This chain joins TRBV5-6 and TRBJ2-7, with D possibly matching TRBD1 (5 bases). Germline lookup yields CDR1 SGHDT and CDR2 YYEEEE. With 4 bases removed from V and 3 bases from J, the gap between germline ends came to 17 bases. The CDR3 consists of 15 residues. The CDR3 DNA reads TGTGCCAGCAGCCCAAATGGCAGGGCAAGCTACGAGCAGTACTTC. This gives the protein CASSPNGRASYEQYF.

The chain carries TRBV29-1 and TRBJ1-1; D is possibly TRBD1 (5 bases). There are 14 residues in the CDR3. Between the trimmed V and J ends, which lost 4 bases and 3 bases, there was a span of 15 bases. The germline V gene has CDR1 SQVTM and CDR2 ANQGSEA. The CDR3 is CSVAGARQYTEAFF. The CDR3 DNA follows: TGCAGCGTTGCCGGGGCCAGACAGTACACTGAAGCTTTCTTT.

As DNA, the CDR3 is TGCAGCGTCGAGGGGCAGGGCCTTGAAGCTTTCTTT. Translating it yields CSVEGQGLEAFF. This chain connects TRBV29-1 to TRBJ1-1; D perhaps matches TRBD1 (5 bases). Germline CDR1 is SQVTM and CDR2 is ANQGSEA. Trimming removed 6 bases from V and 7 bases from J, with 15 bases in between. CDR3 length: 12 residues.

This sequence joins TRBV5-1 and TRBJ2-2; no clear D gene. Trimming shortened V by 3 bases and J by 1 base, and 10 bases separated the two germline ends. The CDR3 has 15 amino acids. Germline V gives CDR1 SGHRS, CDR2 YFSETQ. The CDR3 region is CASSWNRENTGELFF. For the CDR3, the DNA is TGCGCCAGCAGCTGGAACAGAGAGAACACCGGGGAGCTGTTTTTT.

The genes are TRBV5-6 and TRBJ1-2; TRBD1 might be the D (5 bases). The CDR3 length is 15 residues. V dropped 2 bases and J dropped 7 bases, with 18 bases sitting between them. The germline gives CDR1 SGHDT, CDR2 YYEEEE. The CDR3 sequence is CASSFLVPGRGGYTF. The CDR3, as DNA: TGTGCCAGCAGCTTTCTAGTACCGGGGCGCGGTGGCTACACCTTC. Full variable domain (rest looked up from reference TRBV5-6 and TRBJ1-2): DAGVTQSPTHLIKTRGQQVTLRCSPKSGHDTVSWYQQALGQGPQFIFQYYEEEERQRGNFPDRFSGHQFPNYSSELNVNALLLGDSALYLCASSFLVPGRGGYTFGSGTRLTVV.

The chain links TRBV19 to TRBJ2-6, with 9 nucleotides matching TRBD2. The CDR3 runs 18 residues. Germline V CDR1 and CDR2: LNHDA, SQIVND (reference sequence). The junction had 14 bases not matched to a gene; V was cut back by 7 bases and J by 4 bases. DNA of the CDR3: TGTGCCAGTACTGGAGCTGGCGGGGGGGCCGCGGGGGCCAACGTCCTGACTTTC. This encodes CASTGAGGGAAGANVLTF. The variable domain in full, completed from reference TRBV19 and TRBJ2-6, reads DGGITQSPKYLFRKEGQNVTLSCEQNLNHDAMYWYRQDPGQGLRLIYYSQIVNDFQKGDIAEGYSVSREKKESFPLTVTSAQKNPTAFYLCASTGAGGGAAGANVLTFGAGSRLTVL.

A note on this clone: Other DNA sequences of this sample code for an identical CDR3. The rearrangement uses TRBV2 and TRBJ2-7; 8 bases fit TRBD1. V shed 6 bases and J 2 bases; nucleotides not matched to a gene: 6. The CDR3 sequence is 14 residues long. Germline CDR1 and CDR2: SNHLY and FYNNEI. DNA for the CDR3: TGTGCCAGCAGCGCGGACAGGGAGGCCTACGAGCAGTACTTC. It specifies CASSADREAYEQYF.

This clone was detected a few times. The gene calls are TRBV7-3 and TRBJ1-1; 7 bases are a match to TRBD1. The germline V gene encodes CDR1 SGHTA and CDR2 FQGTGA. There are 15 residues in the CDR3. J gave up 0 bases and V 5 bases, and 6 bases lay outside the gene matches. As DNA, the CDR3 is TGTGCCAGCAGCCCATCGGGACAGCTGAACACTGAAGCTTTCTTT. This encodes CASSPSGQLNTEAFF.

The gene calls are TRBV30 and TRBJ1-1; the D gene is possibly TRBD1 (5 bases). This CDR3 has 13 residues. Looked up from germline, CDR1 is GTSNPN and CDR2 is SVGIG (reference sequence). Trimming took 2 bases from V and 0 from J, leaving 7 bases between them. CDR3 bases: TGTGCCTGGAGTAAAGGGGTGAACACTGAAGCTTTCTTT. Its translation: CAWSKGVNTEAFF.

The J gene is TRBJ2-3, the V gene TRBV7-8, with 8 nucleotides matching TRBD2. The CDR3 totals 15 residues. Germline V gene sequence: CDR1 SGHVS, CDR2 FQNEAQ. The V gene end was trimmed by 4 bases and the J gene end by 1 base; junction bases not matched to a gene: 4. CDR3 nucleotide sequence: TGTGCCAGCAGCTCCGTTAGCGGGGGCACAGATACGCAGTATTTT. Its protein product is CASSSVSGGTDTQYF.

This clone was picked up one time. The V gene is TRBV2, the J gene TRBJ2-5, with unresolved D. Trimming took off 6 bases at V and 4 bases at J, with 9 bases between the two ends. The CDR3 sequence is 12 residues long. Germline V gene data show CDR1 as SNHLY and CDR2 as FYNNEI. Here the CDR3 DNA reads TGTGCCAGCAGCCGTGGAAGAGAGACCCAGTACTTC. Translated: CASSRGRETQYF.

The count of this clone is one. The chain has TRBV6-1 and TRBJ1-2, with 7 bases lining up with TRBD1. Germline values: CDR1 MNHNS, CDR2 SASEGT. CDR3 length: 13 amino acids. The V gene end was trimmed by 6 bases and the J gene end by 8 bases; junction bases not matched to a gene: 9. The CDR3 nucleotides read TGTGCCAGCAGACCGACAGGGTTAGAGGGCTACACCTTC. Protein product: CASRPTGLEGYTF.

The CDR3 coding sequence is TGTGCCAGCAGTGACCCGGGACTAGCGACCAAGGAGCCCACAGATACGCAGTATTTT. It specifies CASSDPGLATKEPTDTQYF. The chain combines TRBV6-1 with TRBJ2-3; 10 positions agree with TRBD2. Per germline, CDR1 MNHNS and CDR2 SASEGT. J was trimmed by 2 bases and V by 3 bases; bases with no gene match: 14. The CDR3 has 19 amino acids.

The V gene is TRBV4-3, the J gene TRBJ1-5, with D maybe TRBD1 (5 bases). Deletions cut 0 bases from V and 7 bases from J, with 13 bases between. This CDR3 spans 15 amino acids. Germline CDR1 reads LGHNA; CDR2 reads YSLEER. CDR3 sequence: CASSQDLGAGQPQHF. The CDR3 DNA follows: TGCGCCAGCAGCCAAGATTTAGGGGCTGGGCAGCCCCAGCATTTT.

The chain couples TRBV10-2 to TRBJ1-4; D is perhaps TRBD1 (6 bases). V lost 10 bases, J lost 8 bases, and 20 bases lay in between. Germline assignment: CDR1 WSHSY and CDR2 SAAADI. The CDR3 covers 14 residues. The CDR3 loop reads CATRTAATFEKLFF. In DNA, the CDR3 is TGCGCCACCAGGACAGCCGCAACATTCGAAAAACTGTTTTTT.

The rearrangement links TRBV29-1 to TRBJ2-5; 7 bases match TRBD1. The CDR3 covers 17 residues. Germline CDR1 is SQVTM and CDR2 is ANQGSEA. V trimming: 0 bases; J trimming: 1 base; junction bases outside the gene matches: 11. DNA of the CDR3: TGCAGCGTTGAAGATCTAGGCATTAGACAGGGCCAAGAGACCCAGTACTTC. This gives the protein CSVEDLGIRQGQETQYF.

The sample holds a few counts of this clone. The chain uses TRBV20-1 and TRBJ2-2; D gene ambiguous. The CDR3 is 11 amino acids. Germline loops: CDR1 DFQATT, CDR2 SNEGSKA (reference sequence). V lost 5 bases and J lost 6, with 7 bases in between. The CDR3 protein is CSAPRAGELFF. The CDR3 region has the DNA TGCAGTGCTCCTAGAGCCGGGGAGCTGTTTTTT.

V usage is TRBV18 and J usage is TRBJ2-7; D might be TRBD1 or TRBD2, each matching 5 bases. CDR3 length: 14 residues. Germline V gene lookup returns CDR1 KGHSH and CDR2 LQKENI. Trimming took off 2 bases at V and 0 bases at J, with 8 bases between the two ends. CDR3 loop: CASSPGGTSYEQYF. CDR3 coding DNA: TGTGCCAGCTCACCAGGTGGGACCTCCTACGAGCAGTACTTC.

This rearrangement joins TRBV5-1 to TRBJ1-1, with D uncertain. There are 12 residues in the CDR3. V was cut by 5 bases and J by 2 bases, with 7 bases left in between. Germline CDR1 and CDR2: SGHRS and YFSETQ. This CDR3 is CASRFENTEAFF. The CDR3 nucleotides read TGCGCCAGCAGGTTTGAAAACACTGAAGCTTTCTTT.

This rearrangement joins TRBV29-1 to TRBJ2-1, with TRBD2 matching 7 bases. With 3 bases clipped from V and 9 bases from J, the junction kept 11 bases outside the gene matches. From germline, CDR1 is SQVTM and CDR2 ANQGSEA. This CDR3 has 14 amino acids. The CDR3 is CSVDRGDYRPEQFF. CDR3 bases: TGCAGCGTTGATCGAGGGGACTACCGGCCTGAGCAGTTCTTC.

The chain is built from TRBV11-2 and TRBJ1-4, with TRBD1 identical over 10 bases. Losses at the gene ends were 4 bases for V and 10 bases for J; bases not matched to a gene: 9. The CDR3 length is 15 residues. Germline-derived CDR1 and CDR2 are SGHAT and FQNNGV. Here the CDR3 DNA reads TGTGCCAGCAGCTCAACGACAGGGGGCGTGGGAAAACTGTTTTTT. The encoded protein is CASSSTTGGVGKLFF.